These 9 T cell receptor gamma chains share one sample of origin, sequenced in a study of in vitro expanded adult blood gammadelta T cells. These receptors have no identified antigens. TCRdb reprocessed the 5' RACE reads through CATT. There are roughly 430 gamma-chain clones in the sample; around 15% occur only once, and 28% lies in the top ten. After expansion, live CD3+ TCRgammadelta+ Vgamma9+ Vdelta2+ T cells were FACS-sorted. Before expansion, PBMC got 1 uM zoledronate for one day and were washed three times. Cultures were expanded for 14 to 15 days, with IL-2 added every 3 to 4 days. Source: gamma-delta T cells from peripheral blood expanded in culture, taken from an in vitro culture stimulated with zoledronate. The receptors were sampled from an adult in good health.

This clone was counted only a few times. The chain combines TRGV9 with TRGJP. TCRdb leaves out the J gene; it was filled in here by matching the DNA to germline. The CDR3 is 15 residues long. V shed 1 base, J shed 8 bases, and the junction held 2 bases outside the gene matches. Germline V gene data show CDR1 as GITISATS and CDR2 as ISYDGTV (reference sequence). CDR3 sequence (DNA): TGTGCCTTGTGGGAGGTACAGTTGGGCAAAAAAATCAAGGTATTT. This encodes CALWEVQLGKKIKVF.

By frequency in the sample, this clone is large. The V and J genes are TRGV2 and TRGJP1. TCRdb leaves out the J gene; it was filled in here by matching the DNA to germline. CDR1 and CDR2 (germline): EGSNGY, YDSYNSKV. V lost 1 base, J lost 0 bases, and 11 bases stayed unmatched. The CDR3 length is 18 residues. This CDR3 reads CATWDGPHLNTTGWFKIF. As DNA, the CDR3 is TGTGCCACCTGGGACGGCCCTCACCTAAATACCACTGGTTGGTTCAAGATATTT.

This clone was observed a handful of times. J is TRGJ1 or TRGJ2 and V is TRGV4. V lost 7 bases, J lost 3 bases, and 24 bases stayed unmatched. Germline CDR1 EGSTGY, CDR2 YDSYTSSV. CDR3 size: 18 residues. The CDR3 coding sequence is TGTGCCACCTGTAAATGTCCCACTGATCTTACTTTTTATTATAAGAAACTCTTT. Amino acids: CATCKCPTDLTFYYKKLF.

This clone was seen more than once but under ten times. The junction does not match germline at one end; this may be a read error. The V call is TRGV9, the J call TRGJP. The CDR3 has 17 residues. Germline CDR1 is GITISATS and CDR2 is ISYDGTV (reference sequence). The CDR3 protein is CALWEARQGLGKKIKVF. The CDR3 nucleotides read TGTGCCTTGTGGGAGGCTCGGCAAGGGTTGGGCAAAAAAATCAAGGTATTT.

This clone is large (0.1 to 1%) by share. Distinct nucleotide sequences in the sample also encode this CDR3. CDR3 protein: CALWEVTQELGKKIKVF. The CDR3 DNA is TGTGCCTTGTGGGAGGTGACTCAAGAGTTGGGCAAAAAAATCAAGGTATTT. The rearrangement joins TRGV9 to TRGJP. The germline gives CDR1 GITISATS, CDR2 ISYDGTV (reference sequence). V was pared by 0 bases and J by 4 bases, with 3 bases of the junction left unmatched. There are 17 residues in the CDR3.

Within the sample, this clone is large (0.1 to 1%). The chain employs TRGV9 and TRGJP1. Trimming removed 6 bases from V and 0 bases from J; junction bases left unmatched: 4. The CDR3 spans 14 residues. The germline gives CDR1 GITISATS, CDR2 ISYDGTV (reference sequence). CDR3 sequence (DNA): TGTGCCTTGTGGATAAATACCACTGGTTGGTTCAAGATATTT. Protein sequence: CALWINTTGWFKIF.

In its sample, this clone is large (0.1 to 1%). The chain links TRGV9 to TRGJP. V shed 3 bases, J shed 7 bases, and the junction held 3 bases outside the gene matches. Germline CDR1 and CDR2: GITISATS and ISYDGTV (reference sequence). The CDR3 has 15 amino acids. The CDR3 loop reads CALWERELGKKIKVF. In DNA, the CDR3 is TGTGCCTTGTGGGAGCGGGAGTTGGGCAAAAAAATCAAGGTATTT.

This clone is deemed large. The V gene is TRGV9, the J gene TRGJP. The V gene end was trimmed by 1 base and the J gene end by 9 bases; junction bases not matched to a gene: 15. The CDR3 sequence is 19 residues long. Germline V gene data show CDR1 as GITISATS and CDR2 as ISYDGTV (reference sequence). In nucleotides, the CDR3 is TGTGCCTTGTGGGAGGTACCCCTCGGGGGGACGTTGGGCAAAAAAATCAAGGTATTT. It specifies CALWEVPLGGTLGKKIKVF.

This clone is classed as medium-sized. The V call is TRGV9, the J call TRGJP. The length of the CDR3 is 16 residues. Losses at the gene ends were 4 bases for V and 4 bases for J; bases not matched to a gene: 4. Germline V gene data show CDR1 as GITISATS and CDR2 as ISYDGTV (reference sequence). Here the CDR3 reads CALWDNQELGKKIKVF. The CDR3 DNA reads TGTGCCTTGTGGGATAATCAAGAGTTGGGCAAAAAAATCAAGGTATTT.